This entry lists 10 T cell receptor beta chains sequenced from one sample in a study of beta chain features in type 1 diabetes (dated by TCRdb to 2016 to 2019). The protocol used for the library was the immunoSEQ multiplex PCR assay. The High Capacity cDNA Reverse Transcription Kit was used to reverse transcribe all of the isolated RNA, meaning that expressed TCRB transcripts were what got sequenced. The clones in this table, taken by TCRdb from immuneACCESS, are in-frame only. Not every clone is retained; where verified, under half of the shortfall comes from an unresolved V gene, and the cause of the rest is unknown. The sample table lists about 930,000 clones, roughly a sixth of them with a count of one. Clones ranked in the top ten supply around 0.02% of the sample. Sequencing was done on a sample of naive CD4+ T cells from blood. In light of the paper, this sample's cell subset or site label describes: true naive CD4+ T cells. Every receptor here comes from a woman aged 18-29 years in good health.

Details on this clone: This specimen includes other DNA sequences encoding the same CDR3. This chain connects TRBV18 to TRBJ2-7; D is ambiguous. This CDR3 is built from 13 residues. V was clipped by 6 bases and J by 0 bases, with 9 bases between them. In germline, CDR1 is KGHSH, CDR2 LQKENI. CDR3 in amino acids: CASSPTVSYEQYF. The CDR3 DNA sequence: TGTGCCAGCTCCCCCACCGTCTCCTACGAGCAGTACTTC.

The chain has TRBV29-1 and TRBJ2-5; a possible D gene is TRBD1 (6 bases). The germline V gene encodes CDR1 SQVTM and CDR2 ANQGSEA. Trimming took off 5 bases at V and 11 bases at J, with 21 bases between the two ends. This CDR3 is built from 13 residues. CDR3: CSVRTRQVGEQYF. The CDR3 nucleotides are TGCAGCGTTCGAACCCGACAGGTCGGGGAGCAGTACTTC.

This rearrangement joins TRBV7-2 to TRBJ2-7; no firm D call. Trimming removed 2 bases at V and 0 bases at J, with 8 bases between. Germline CDR1 reads SGHTA; CDR2 reads FQGNSA. This CDR3 region has 14 residues. The CDR3 here is CASSLSSLSYEQYF. The DNA for the CDR3 is TGTGCCAGCAGCTTAAGTTCACTCTCCTACGAGCAGTACTTC.

J is TRBJ1-3 and V is TRBV7-9, with unresolved D. The germline V and J ends were trimmed by 5 bases and 0 bases, with 14 bases remaining between them. The CDR3 spans 16 residues. Germline V gives CDR1 SEHNR, CDR2 FQNEAQ (reference sequence). CDR3 DNA sequence: TGTGCCAGCAGCCCAAGCGGCAAGGCCTCTGGAAACACCATATATTTT. This gives the protein CASSPSGKASGNTIYF.

This chain joins TRBV10-3 and TRBJ2-1; the D gene could be TRBD1 or TRBD2 (5 bases each). The CDR3 extends over 14 amino acids. The V end was cut by 6 bases, the J end by 9 bases, with 18 bases between. The germline V gene encodes CDR1 ENHRY and CDR2 SYGVKD. The CDR3 DNA reads as TGTGCCATCAGCGAGGGACCAGGTCCGGGTGAGCAGTTCTTC. The encoded protein is CAISEGPGPGEQFF.

The chain couples TRBV2 to TRBJ1-5; TRBD1 might be the D (5 bases). With 5 bases removed from V and 2 bases from J, the gap between germline ends came to 7 bases. Germline loops: CDR1 SNHLY, CDR2 FYNNEI. The CDR3 is made up of 13 amino acids. This chain's CDR3 is CASSIQGNQPQHF. The CDR3 DNA sequence: TGTGCCAGCAGTATACAGGGCAATCAGCCCCAGCATTTT.

This clone was picked up a small number of times. This rearrangement joins TRBV10-3 to TRBJ2-3, with D possibly being TRBD1 (5 bases). CDR3 length equals 13 residues. Germline V gene sequence: CDR1 ENHRY, CDR2 SYGVKD. The V end was cut by 4 bases, the J end by 5 bases, with 10 bases between. CDR3 amino acids: CAISARQLDTQYF. CDR3 coding DNA: TGTGCCATCAGTGCCCGACAGTTAGATACGCAGTATTTT.

CDR3 residues: CASSRGVGGSNTGELFF. CDR3 DNA sequence: TGTGCCAGCAGCCGGGGGGTGGGAGGTTCGAACACCGGGGAGCTGTTTTTT. The rearrangement links TRBV5-4 to TRBJ2-2; 7 bases align to TRBD2. The CDR3 contains 17 residues. V trimming: 4 bases; J trimming: 0 bases; junction bases outside the gene matches: 9. Germline CDR1 is SGHNT and CDR2 is YYREEE (reference sequence).

This clone has just one count. Other DNA sequences in this specimen translate into the identical CDR3. The chain has TRBV6-6 and TRBJ2-6, with unresolved D. This CDR3 is 16 amino acids long. Germline V gene data show CDR1 as MNHNY and CDR2 as SVGAGI (reference sequence). The ends were cut back, 0 bases at V and 0 bases at J, with 6 bases in the middle. CDR3 DNA sequence: TGTGCCAGCAGTTACTCAGGAGCCTCTGGGGCCAACGTCCTGACTTTC. This translates into CASSYSGASGANVLTF.

The rearrangement uses TRBV7-2 and TRBJ2-7; D possibly corresponds to TRBD2 (6 bases). There are 15 residues in the CDR3. The germline V gene encodes CDR1 SGHTA and CDR2 FQGNSA. Trimming removed 2 bases at V and 2 bases at J, with 13 bases between. The CDR3 here is CASSLLAGSPYEQYF. The DNA for the CDR3 is TGTGCCAGCAGCTTACTTGCGGGGAGCCCCTACGAGCAGTACTTC.